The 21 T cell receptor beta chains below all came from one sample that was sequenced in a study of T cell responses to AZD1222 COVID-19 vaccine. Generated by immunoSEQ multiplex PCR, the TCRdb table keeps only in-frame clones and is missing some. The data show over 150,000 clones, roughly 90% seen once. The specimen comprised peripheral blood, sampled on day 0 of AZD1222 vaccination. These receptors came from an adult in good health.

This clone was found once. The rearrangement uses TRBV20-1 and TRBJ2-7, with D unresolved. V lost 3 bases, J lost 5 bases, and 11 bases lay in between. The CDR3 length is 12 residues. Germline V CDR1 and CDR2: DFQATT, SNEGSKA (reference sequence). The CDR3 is CSASGPLNEQYF. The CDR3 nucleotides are TGCAGTGCTAGTGGACCCCTCAACGAGCAGTACTTC.

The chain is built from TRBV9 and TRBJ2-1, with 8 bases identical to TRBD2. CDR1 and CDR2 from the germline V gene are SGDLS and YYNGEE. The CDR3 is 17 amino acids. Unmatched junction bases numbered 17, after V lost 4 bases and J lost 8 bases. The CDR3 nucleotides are TGTGCCAGCAGCCCCCACGTCGAAGCGGGAGTTGGTGATGAGCAGTTCTTC. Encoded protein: CASSPHVEAGVGDEQFF.

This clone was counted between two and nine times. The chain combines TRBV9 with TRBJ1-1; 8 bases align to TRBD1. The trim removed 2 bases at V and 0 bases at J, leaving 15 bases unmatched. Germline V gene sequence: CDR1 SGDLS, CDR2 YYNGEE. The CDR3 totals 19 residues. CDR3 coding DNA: TGTGCCAGCAGCGTTGCTGCGCAGGGGGCTGTAAGCATGAACACTGAAGCTTTCTTT. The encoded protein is CASSVAAQGAVSMNTEAFF.

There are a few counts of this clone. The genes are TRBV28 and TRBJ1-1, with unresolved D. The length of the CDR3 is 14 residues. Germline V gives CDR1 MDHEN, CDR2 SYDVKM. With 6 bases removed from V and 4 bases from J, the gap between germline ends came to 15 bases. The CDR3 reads CASSPGNRGTEAFF. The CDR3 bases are TGTGCCAGCAGCCCGGGGAACCGGGGCACTGAAGCTTTCTTT.

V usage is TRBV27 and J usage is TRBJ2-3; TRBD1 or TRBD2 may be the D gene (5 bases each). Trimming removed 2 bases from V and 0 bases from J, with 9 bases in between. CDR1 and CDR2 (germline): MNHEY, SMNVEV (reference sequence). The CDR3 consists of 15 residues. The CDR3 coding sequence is TGTGCCAGCAGTTTAAGGGGACGGAGCACAGATACGCAGTATTTT. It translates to CASSLRGRSTDTQYF.

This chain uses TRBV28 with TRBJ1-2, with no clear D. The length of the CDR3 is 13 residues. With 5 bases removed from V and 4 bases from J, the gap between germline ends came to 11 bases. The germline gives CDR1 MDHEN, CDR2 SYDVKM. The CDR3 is CASSPRDIYGYTF. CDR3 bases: TGTGCCAGCAGTCCGAGGGATATCTATGGCTACACCTTC.

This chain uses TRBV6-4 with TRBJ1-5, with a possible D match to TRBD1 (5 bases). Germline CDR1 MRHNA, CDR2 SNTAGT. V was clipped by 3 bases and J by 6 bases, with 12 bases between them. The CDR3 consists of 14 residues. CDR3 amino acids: CASSEGVGSQPQHF. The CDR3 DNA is TGTGCCAGCAGTGAAGGGGTAGGGAGTCAGCCCCAGCATTTT.

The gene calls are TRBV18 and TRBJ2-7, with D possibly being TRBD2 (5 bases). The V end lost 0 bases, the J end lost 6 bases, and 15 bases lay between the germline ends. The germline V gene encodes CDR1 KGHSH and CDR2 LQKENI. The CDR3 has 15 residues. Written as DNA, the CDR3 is TGTGCCAGCTCACCACCGAACAGCGGTCTGGGCGAGCAGTACTTC. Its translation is CASSPPNSGLGEQYF.

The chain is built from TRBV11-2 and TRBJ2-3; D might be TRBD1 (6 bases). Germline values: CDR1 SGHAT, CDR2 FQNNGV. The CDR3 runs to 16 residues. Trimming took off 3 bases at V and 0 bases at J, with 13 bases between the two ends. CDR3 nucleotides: TGTGCCAGCAGCTTCCCCGGGACACATAGCACAGATACGCAGTATTTT. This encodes CASSFPGTHSTDTQYF.

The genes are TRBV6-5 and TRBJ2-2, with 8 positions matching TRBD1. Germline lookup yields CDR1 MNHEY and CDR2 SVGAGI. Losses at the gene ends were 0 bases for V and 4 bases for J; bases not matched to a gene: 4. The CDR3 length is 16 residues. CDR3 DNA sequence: TGTGCCAGCAGTTACTCTGGACAGGGTAGCACCGGGGAGCTGTTTTTT. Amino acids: CASSYSGQGSTGELFF.

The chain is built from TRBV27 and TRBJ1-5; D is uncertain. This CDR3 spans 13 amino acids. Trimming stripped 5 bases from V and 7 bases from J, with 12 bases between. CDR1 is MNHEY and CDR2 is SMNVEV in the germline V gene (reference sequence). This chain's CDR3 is CASSIGRGQPQHF. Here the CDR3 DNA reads TGTGCCAGCAGTATCGGACGAGGACAGCCCCAGCATTTT.

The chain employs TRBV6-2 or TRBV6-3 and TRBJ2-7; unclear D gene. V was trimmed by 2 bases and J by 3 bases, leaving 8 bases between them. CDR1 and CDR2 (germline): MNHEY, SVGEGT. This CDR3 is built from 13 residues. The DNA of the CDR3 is TGTGCCAGCAGTTACCCGAACCACTACGAGCAGTACTTC. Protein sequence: CASSYPNHYEQYF.

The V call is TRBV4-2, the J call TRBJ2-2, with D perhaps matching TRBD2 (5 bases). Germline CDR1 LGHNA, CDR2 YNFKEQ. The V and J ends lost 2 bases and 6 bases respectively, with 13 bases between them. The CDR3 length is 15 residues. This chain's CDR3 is CASSQLEGASGELFF. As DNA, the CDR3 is TGTGCCAGCAGCCAACTTGAGGGAGCCTCCGGGGAGCTGTTTTTT.

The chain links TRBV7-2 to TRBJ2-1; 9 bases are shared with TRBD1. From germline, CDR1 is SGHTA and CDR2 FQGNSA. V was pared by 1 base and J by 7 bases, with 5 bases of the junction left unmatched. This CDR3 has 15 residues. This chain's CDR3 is CASSLVGTGRNEQFF. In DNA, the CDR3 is TGTGCCAGCAGCTTAGTCGGGACAGGGAGAAATGAGCAGTTCTTC.

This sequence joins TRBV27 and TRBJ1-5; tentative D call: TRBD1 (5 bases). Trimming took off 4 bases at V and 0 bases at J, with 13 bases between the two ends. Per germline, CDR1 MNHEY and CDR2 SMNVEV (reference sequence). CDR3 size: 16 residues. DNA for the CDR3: TGTGCCAGCAGTTCCCGGACACCTTTTAGCAATCAGCCCCAGCATTTT. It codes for CASSSRTPFSNQPQHF.

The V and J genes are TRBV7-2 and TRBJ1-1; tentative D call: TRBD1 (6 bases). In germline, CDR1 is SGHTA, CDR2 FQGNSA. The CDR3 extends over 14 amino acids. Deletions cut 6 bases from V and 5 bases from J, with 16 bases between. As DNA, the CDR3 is TGTGCCAGCAGTCTAGGGGCAGGGGTGACTGAAGCTTTCTTT. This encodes CASSLGAGVTEAFF.

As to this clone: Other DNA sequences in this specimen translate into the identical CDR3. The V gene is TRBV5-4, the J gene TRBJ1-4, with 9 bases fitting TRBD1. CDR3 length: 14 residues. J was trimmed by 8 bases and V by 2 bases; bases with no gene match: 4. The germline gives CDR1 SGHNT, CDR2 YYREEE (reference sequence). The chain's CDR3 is CASSLQGAVEKLFF. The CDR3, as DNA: TGTGCCAGCAGCTTACAGGGGGCGGTCGAAAAACTGTTTTTT.

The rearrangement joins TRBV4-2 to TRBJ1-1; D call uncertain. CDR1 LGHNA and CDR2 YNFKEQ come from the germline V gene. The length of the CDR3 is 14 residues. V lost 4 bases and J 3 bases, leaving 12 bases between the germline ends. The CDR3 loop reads CASSPRGADTEAFF. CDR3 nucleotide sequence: TGTGCCAGCAGCCCCCGGGGTGCGGACACTGAAGCTTTCTTT.

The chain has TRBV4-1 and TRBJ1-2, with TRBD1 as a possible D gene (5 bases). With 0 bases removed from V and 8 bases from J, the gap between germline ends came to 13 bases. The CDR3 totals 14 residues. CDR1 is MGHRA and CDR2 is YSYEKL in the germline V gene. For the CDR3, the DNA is TGCGCCAGCAGCCAAGATCAGGGATTAAAGGGCTACACCTTC. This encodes CASSQDQGLKGYTF.

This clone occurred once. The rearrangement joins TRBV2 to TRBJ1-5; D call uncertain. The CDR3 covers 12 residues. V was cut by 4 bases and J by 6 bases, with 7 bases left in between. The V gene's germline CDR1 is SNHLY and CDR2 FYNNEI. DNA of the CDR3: TGTGCCAGCAGTGCCCGGGTTCAGCCCCAGCATTTT. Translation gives CASSARVQPQHF.

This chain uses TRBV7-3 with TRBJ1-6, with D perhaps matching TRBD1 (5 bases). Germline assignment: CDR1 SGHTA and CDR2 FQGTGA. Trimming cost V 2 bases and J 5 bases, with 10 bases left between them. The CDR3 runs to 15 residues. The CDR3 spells CASSLSGTNNSPLHF. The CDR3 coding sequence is TGTGCCAGCAGCTTATCTGGGACGAATAATTCACCCCTCCACTTT.